The T cell receptor (beta chain) under discussion was sequenced for a study of OX40 agonist ivuxolimab in advanced cancers. Study-wide points: Relative to CD4+ cells, CD8+ T cells on average had more expanded clones.

About this clone: Its antigen remains unknown.

The CDR3 spans 15 residues. V lost 3 bases to trimming and J lost 5 bases, with 14 bases between them. Germline lookup yields CDR1 ENHRY and CDR2 SYGVKD. TCRdb's copy holds only in-frame clones and misses some; the assay was immunoSEQ multiplex PCR. The sample holds around 71,000 clones, around 83% seen once. This TCR was recovered from an adult with an advanced solid tumor such as melanoma, head and neck, liver or kidney cancer. The rearrangement joins TRBV10-3 to TRBJ2-1; possibly TRBD1 for D (6 bases). The sequencing used CD4+ or CD8+ T cells sorted from blood, collected in a trial of the OX40 agonist ivuxolimab. The CDR3 nucleotides read TGTGCCATCAGTGACGACAGGATCAAGAACAATGAGCAGTTCTTC. Translating gives CAISDDRIKNNEQFF.